This entry is about one T cell receptor (beta chain). Antigen unknown. The V end lost 0 bases, the J end lost 8 bases, and 17 bases lay between the germline ends. The CDR3 runs to 15 residues. Germline CDR1 and CDR2: SQVTM and ANQGSEA. Investigators isolated RNA and reverse transcribed it into cDNA to act as the sequencing template. Libraries were prepared by immunoSEQ multiplex PCR; TCRdb keeps only in-frame clonotypes and omits some of them. Here the sample spans about 99,000 clones, around 50% being singletons. The sample belongs to a study of CD8+ T cells in alopecia areata. Points from the study as a whole: Clarity of TCR sharing across patients fell short of that in mice, possibly HLA-related. Higher clonality and more expanded CD8+ clones appeared in lesional than normal scalp.

The chain combines TRBV29-1 with TRBJ2-1; D remains ambiguous. The origin of this receptor is a human donor in good health. Material for sequencing was CD4+ T cells sorted from blood. In DNA form, the CDR3 reads TGCAGCGTTGAAGATCACTGGAACCCCGACGATGAGCAGTTCTTC. Protein sequence: CSVEDHWNPDDEQFF.